This T cell receptor (beta chain) was identified during a study of blood T cell repertoires in COVID-19. Germline V gives CDR1 PRHDT, CDR2 FYEKMQ (reference sequence). The CDR3 sequence is 15 residues long. Points on this clone: Sequence at one end of the junction differs from germline and may be a read error.

In the original processing: Estimation of nucleated cell counts was performed using reference gene primer amplification. Clones were sequenced by immunoSEQ multiplex PCR, and TCRdb holds only the in-frame ones, with some missing. The V and J calls and clone size are taken from that table; D and trimming were inferred from the DNA. Of 350,000 or so clones in the sample, 80% to 90% were seen once. Sequencing was performed on peripheral blood. The TCR was taken from a woman younger than 45 with COVID-19, enrolled during active disease. The chain links TRBV13 to TRBJ2-1, with TRBD2 matching over 11 bases. Here the CDR3 DNA reads TGTGCCAGCAACTTAGCGGGAGGGCCGGGAAATGAGCAGTTCTTC. Protein: CASNLAGGPGNEQFF.